This is a list of T cell receptor beta chains from one sample in a study of regulatory T cells in long-lasting Graves disease. MiXCR was run by TCRdb on the multiplex PCR reads, yielding one entry per CDR3 protein. The sample holds around 420,000 distinct CDR3 sequences, 14% to 15% seen once. The sample was also reused in another study, on T cells in Graves' hyperthyroidism and ophthalmopathy.

This specimen was peripheral blood mononuclear cells (PBMCs), taken at new diagnosis, from a patient treated with antithyroid drugs. Receptors originate from a woman aged 40 to 50 with Graves disease. The CDR3 runs from the conserved cysteine through the conserved F or W. D genes are given only for firm matches. Clone size is not always given. Where it is, it says once, few, many or a class for expanded clones.

v_gene,d_gene,abundance,j_gene,CDR3nt,CDR3aa
TRBV27,.,few,TRBJ2-7,TGTGCCAGCAGTCCCTCCCTAGACACTGACTCCTACGAGCAGTACTTC,CASSPSLDTDSYEQYF
TRBV11-2,.,many,TRBJ2-7,TGTGCCAGCAGCTTAGAACCGGGACGGCAGTACTTC,CASSLEPGRQYF
TRBV28,.,many,TRBJ2-7,TGTGCCAGCAGTTTATCACAGAAATACGAGCAGTACTTC,CASSLSQKYEQYF
TRBV11-2,TRBD1,many,TRBJ1-2,TGTGCCAGCAGCTTAGATATTTTAGGGGGCAACTATGGCTACACCTTC,CASSLDILGGNYGYTF
TRBV11-2,.,.,TRBJ2-1,TGTGCCAGCAGTCACCGACCCCAGCATTCCTTC,CASSHRPQHSF
TRBV20-1,.,many,TRBJ2-7,TGCAGTGCTAGTCAGGGAGTGGCCGAGCAGTACTTC,CSASQGVAEQYF
TRBV27,.,few,TRBJ2-1,TGTGCCAGCAGTTGGGGGATCAGCGCGAATGAGCAGTTCTTC,CASSWGISANEQFF
TRBV4-1,.,many,TRBJ1-1,TGCGCCAGCAGCCAAGATAAGGGTGCCACTGAAGCTTTCTTT,CASSQDKGATEAFF
TRBV6-1,TRBD2,.,TRBJ2-7,TGTGCCAGCAGGCAGGGGACTAGCGTTGCCTACGAGCAGTACTTC,CASRQGTSVAYEQYF
TRBV11-3,.,many,TRBJ2-1,TGTGCCAGCAGCTTCGTGTGGGTGCATGAGCAGTTCTTC,CASSFVWVHEQFF
TRBV27,.,many,TRBJ2-1,TGTGCCAGCAGTAGCGGGACAGGATTTGACAATGAGCAGTTCTTC,CASSSGTGFDNEQFF
TRBV12-3/TRBV12-4,.,many,TRBJ1-5,TGTGCCAGCAGTTTAGGCAGTTATCAGCCCCAGCATTTT,CASSLGSYQPQHF
TRBV20-1,.,many,TRBJ2-7,TGCAGTGCTAGAGGCGAGATCTACGAGCAGTACTTC,CSARGEIYEQYF
TRBV28,TRBD1,many,TRBJ2-5,TGTGCCAGCAGTTTCCTCTACAGGGGGCGTCAGACCCAGTACTTC,CASSFLYRGRQTQYF
TRBV19,TRBD2,few,TRBJ2-1,TGTGCCAGTAGTAAGACTAGCGGGAGCTACAATGAGCAGTTCTTC,CASSKTSGSYNEQFF
TRBV6-2/TRBV6-3,TRBD1,.,TRBJ2-3,TGTGCCAGCAGAGAAACTCCGACAGGGGCCGCAGATACGCAGTATTTT,CASRETPTGAADTQYF
TRBV12-3/TRBV12-4,.,many,TRBJ2-5,TGTGCCAGCAGGAGGGATGTAGGCCAAGAGACCCAGTACTTC,CASRRDVGQETQYF
TRBV6-1,.,many,TRBJ1-4,TGTGCCAGCAGTAAAGGGTTAGACGTTGGGAATGAAAAACTGTTTTTT,CASSKGLDVGNEKLFF
TRBV12-3/TRBV12-4,TRBD2,many,TRBJ2-1,TGTGCCAGCAGTTTAGGGCTAGCGGGGATGGAGCAGTTCTTC,CASSLGLAGMEQFF
TRBV16,.,.,TRBJ2-7,TGTGCCAGCAGCCAATCGATGGCAGGCACCAGCTCCTACGAGCAGTACTTC,CASSQSMAGTSSYEQYF
TRBV7-8,.,few,TRBJ2-4,TGTGCCAGCAGCAGCCGGGCATCAAAGTACTTC,CASSSRASKYF
TRBV4-1,TRBD2,.,TRBJ2-7,TGCGCCAGCAGCCAGGACACTAGCGGGACACATTACGAGCAGTACTTC,CASSQDTSGTHYEQYF
TRBV11-1,.,.,TRBJ2-5,TGTGCCAGCAGCTTAGCTGGCGTATTTGAGACCCAGTACTTC,CASSLAGVFETQYF
TRBV5-1,TRBD1,.,TRBJ1-5,TGCGCCAGCGGTGGGACAGAGGGGTTACAGCCCCAGCATTTT,CASGGTEGLQPQHF
TRBV12-3/TRBV12-4,.,.,TRBJ2-7,TGTGCCAGCACCATGGGGGAGGACTCCTACGAGCAGTACTTC,CASTMGEDSYEQYF
TRBV7-6,TRBD2,many,TRBJ2-7,TGTGCCAGCAGCTCCCGACTAGCGGGAGCCCTATACGAGCAGTACTTC,CASSSRLAGALYEQYF
TRBV10-3,.,many,TRBJ1-2,TGTGCCATCAGTTCCCAGGAATCGTTCAACTATGGCTACACCTTC,CAISSQESFNYGYTF
TRBV6-2/TRBV6-3,.,.,TRBJ2-7,TGTGCCAGCAGTTACTCGAATGGGGGCTACGAGCAGTACTTC,CASSYSNGGYEQYF
TRBV20-1,TRBD1,.,TRBJ2-3,TGCAGTGCTAGGACAGGGGCAGATACGCAGTATTTT,CSARTGADTQYF
TRBV7-2,.,few,TRBJ1-2,TGTGCCAGCAGCTTAGGACAGGTTGGCTACACCTTC,CASSLGQVGYTF
TRBV3-1,.,many,TRBJ2-1,TGTGCCAGCAGCCAAGTTGCGGATTCCTCCTACAATGAGCAGTTCTTC,CASSQVADSSYNEQFF
TRBV7-2,TRBD2,many,TRBJ2-7,TGTGCCAGCAGCCGGCGGGAGAGAGGGAGCTACGAGCAGTACTTC,CASSRRERGSYEQYF
TRBV7-2,TRBD1,few,TRBJ1-2,TGTGCCAGCAGCTTGGACAGGGTTCGGGGCTACACCTTC,CASSLDRVRGYTF
TRBV6-2/TRBV6-3,TRBD1,.,TRBJ1-5,TGTGCCAGCAGTTACGACAGGGTAGGGAGGCCCCAGCATTTT,CASSYDRVGRPQHF
TRBV19,.,few,TRBJ2-2,TGTGCCAGTGGTACCAGGGCGGGCGGGGAGCTGTTTTTT,CASGTRAGGELFF
TRBV6-2/TRBV6-3,.,many,TRBJ2-1,TGTGCCAGCAGTTCCCATGGAGCGGCGGGAAAGGGCTACAATGAGCAGTTCTTC,CASSSHGAAGKGYNEQFF
TRBV4-1,.,.,TRBJ1-2,TGCGCCAGCAGCCAAGCCACAGAGGAGTTCGGCTATGGCTACACCTTC,CASSQATEEFGYGYTF
TRBV28,TRBD2,many,TRBJ2-7,TGTGCCAGCAGTTTCCCGCGTACAGGGGCGGGGGGGTACGAGCAGTACTTC,CASSFPRTGAGGYEQYF
TRBV18,.,many,TRBJ2-5,TGTGCCAGCTCACCACTGTGGAGACAAGAGACCCAGTACTTC,CASSPLWRQETQYF
TRBV19,.,.,TRBJ1-5,TGTGCCAGTAGTGACAGTATAGGTAGCAATCAGCCCCAGCATTTT,CASSDSIGSNQPQHF
TRBV7-2,TRBD2,.,TRBJ2-3,TGTGCCAGCAGCACTATTGCGGGACTAGCGGGAGGAGATACGCAGTATTTT,CASSTIAGLAGGDTQYF
TRBV6-2/TRBV6-3,.,few,TRBJ2-7,TGTGCCAGCAGATACAGGGACCCACGATACGAGCAGTACTTC,CASRYRDPRYEQYF
TRBV28,TRBD1,.,TRBJ1-3,TGTGCCAGCAGTAAAGGACAGGCTCTCGGAAACACCATATATTTT,CASSKGQALGNTIYF
TRBV6-5,.,.,TRBJ1-5,TGTGCCAGCAGTTACACTCCTCAGGGTTATAGCAATCAGCCCCAGCATTTT,CASSYTPQGYSNQPQHF
TRBV19,.,few,TRBJ2-7,TGTGCCAGTAGTATAGGCCCTAGGAACTACGGGCAGTACTTC,CASSIGPRNYGQYF